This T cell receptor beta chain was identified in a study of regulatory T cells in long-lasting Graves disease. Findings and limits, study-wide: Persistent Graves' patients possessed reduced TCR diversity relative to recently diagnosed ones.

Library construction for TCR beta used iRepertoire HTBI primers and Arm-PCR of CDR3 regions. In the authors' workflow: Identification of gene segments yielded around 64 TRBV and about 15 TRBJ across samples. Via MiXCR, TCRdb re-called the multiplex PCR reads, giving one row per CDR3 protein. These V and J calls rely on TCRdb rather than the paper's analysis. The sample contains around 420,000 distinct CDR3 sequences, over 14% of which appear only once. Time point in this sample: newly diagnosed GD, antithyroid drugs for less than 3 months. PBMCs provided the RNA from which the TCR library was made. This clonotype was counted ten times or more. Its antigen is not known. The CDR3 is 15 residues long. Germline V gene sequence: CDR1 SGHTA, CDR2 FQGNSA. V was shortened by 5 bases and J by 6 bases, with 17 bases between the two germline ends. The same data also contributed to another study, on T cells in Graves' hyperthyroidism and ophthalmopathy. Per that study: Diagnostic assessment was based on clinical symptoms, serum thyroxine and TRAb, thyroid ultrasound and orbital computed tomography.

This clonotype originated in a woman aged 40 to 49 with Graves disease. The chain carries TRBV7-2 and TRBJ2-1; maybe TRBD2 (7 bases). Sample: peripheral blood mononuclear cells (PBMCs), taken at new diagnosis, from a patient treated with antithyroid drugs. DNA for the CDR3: TGTGCCAGCAGCCCGAGCGGGAAGGGGGGCAATGAGCAGTTCTTC. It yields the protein CASSPSGKGGNEQFF.